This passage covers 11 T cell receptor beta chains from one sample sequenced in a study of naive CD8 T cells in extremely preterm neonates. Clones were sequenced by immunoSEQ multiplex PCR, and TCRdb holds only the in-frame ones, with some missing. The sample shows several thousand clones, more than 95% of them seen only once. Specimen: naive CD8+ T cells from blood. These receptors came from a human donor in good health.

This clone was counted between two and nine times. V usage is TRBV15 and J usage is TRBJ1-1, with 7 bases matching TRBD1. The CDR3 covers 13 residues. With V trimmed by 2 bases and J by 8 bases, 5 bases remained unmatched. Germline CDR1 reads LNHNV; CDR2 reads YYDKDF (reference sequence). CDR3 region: CATSRSTGTEAFF. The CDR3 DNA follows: TGTGCCACCAGCAGATCGACAGGGACCGAAGCTTTCTTT.

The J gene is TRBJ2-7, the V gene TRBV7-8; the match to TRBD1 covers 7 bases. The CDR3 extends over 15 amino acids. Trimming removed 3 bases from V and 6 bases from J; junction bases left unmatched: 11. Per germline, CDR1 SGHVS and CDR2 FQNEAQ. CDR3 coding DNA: TGTGCCAGCAGCTTCTTGGGCAGGGGGTTAGGCGAGCAGTACTTC. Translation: CASSFLGRGLGEQYF.

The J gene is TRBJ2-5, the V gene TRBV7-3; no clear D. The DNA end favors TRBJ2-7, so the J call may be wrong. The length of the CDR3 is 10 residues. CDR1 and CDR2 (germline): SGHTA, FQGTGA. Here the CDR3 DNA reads TGTGCCGCCCCCAATTACGAGCAGTACTTC. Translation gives CAAPNYEQYF.

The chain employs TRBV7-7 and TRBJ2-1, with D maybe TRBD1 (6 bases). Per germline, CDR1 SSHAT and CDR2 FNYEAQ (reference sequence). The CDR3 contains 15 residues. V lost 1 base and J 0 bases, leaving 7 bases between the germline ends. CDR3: CASSLGQVSYNEQFF. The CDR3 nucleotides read TGTGCCAGCAGCTTAGGACAGGTCTCCTACAATGAGCAGTTCTTC.

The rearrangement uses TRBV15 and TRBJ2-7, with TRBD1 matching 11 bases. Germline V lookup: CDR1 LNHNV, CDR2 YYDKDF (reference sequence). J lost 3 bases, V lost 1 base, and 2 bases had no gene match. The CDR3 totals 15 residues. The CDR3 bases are TGTGCCACCAGCAGAGTTGGGACAGGGGGCTACGAGCAGTACTTC. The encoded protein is CATSRVGTGGYEQYF.

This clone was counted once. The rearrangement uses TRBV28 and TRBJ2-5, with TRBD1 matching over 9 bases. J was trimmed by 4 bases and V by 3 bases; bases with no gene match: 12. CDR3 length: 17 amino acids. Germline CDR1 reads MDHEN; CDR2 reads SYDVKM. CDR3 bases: TGTGCCAGCAGTTTCTTGAGGGACAGGGCCAGGGGAGAGACCCAGTACTTC. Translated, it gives CASSFLRDRARGETQYF.

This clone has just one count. The CDR3 sequence is CAWGTGTYEQYF. As DNA, the CDR3 is TGTGCCTGGGGGACAGGAACCTACGAGCAGTACTTC. The rearrangement uses TRBV30 and TRBJ2-7; 8 positions match TRBD1. V shed 5 bases and J 2 bases; nucleotides not matched to a gene: 2. The CDR3 is 12 residues long. Germline V gives CDR1 GTSNPN, CDR2 SVGIG (reference sequence).

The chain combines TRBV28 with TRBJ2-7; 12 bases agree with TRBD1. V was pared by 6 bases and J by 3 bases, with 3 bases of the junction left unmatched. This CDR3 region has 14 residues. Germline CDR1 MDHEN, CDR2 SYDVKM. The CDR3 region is CASRGQGAFYEQYF. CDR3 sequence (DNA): TGTGCCAGCAGGGGACAGGGGGCTTTCTACGAGCAGTACTTC.

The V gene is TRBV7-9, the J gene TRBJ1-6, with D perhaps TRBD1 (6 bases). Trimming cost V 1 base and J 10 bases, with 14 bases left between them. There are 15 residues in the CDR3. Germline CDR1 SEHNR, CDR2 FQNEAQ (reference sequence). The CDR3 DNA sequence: TGTGCCAGCAGCTTAGGGGCAGGGGAAAGGTCACCCCTCCACTTT. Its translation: CASSLGAGERSPLHF.

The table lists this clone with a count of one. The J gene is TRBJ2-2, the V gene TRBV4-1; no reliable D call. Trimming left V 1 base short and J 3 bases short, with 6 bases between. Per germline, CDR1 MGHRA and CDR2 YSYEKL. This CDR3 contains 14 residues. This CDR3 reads CASSQVAYTGELFF. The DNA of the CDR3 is TGCGCCAGCAGCCAAGTTGCGTACACCGGGGAGCTGTTTTTT.

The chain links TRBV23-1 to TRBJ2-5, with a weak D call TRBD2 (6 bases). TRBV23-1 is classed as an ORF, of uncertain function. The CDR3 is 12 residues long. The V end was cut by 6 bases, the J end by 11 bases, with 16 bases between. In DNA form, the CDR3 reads TGCGCCAGCAGGGAAAGCCTACGGGAGCAGTACTTC. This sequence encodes CASRESLREQYF.